This entry concerns a single TCR beta chain. Its target is not known. The sample is drawn from a study of T cells after yellow fever vaccination. Study-level points and caveats: Most clones from primary vaccination resurfaced after the booster (about 96% CD4, 88% CD8).

5'RACE template switching added a universal primer site and UMIs to TCR cDNA. TCRdb passed the 5' RACE reads through MiXCR, listing each CDR3 protein once. Here the sample spans more than 120,000 distinct CDR3 sequences, 7.7% being singletons. The length of the CDR3 is 14 residues. With 5 bases removed from V and 4 bases from J, the gap between germline ends came to 8 bases. The germline V gene has CDR1 KGHDR and CDR2 SFDVKD. The genes are TRBV24-1 and TRBJ2-6; D is uncertain. This specimen consisted of CD4+ T cells sorted from PBMCs, obtained 5 days after the yellow fever booster vaccination. The clonotype was recovered from a man in his thirties or forties who received the YFV17D yellow fever vaccine. CDR3 amino acids: CATSAGGGANVLTF. The CDR3 region has the DNA TGTGCCACCAGTGCGGGTGGAGGGGCCAACGTCCTGACTTTC.